This T cell receptor (beta chain) was retrieved from a study of glioma-infiltrating T cells. Study-wide results and limits: Above-expected tissue-blood divergence occurred in all gliomas, most in low-grade ones.

The iRepertoire nested amplicon-rescue multiplex PCR amplified TCR alpha and beta CDR3s from RNA. Input was 100-400 ng of tissue mRNA or PBMC total RNA. MiXCR, applied by TCRdb to the multiplex PCR reads, yields one record per CDR3 protein. This sample carries 100,000 to 150,000 distinct CDR3 sequences, approximately 25% of them seen once, and the ten largest clones take over 12%. CDR3 length: 14 amino acids. Per the germline V gene, CDR1 is DFQATT and CDR2 is SNEGSKA (reference sequence). V shed 6 bases, J shed 9 bases, and the junction held 11 bases outside the gene matches. The sample holds many counts of this clonotype. The antigen is not known.

The V and J genes are TRBV20-1 and TRBJ2-4, with 10 bases aligning to TRBD2. The sequenced material came from glioma tissue, nonneoplastic brain tissue, or PBMCs (not recorded which). The sequence derives from a human donor with low-grade glioma or glioblastoma, undergoing nonglioma brain surgery, or in good health (not recorded which). CDR3 loop: CSAEKREGLSIQYF. The CDR3 coding sequence is TGCAGTGCGGAGAAGCGGGAGGGCCTTAGCATTCAGTACTTC.